This TCR beta chain is from a study of blood T cell repertoires in COVID-19. Overall study: Both acute and convalescent COVID-19 samples were obtained from the United States, Italy and Spain.

Produced via immunoSEQ multiplex PCR; TCRdb's table is partial and in-frame only. The sample lists about 310,000 clones, roughly 90% occurring once. Those enrolled, adults aged roughly 18 to 90 years, came from about two dozen US areas. Which cohort a participant joined came from the clinical history participants gave. V lost 4 bases and J lost 0; bases outside the gene matches: 16. Germline CDR1 SGDLS, CDR2 YYNGEE. The CDR3 is 18 amino acids. The chain links TRBV9 to TRBJ2-7, with 7 positions matching TRBD2. The sequenced material came from PBMCs or T cells enriched from blood (not recorded which). The receptor comes from a woman in her 30s who had recovered from COVID-19. The DNA of the CDR3 is TGTGCCAGCAGCATCCCAGGTCGGCTAGCGGAGTTCTCCTACGAGCAGTACTTC. Its protein product is CASSIPGRLAEFSYEQYF.